One sample yielded the 27 T cell receptor beta chains listed below, sequenced in a study of patients and donors after allogeneic stem cell transplantation. TCRdb ran MiXCR on the RT-PCR reads and lists one entry per CDR3 protein. This table holds roughly 230,000 distinct CDR3 sequences, approximately 14% found once. Material: blood, either unsorted or a sorted T cell fraction (not recorded which). All receptors come from a human donor who was either an allogeneic HSCT recipient or a stem cell or donor lymphocyte infusion donor (not recorded which). It is not recorded whose cells these are; they may come from a transplant donor.

This clonotype turned up a few times. This chain links TRBV12-3 or TRBV12-4 with TRBJ2-7, with TRBD1 identical over 9 bases. The V and J ends lost 5 bases and 1 base, in that order; junction bases with no gene match: 9. The CDR3 is 16 residues long. CDR3 protein: CASSPSDRGLSYEQYF. In DNA, the CDR3 is TGTGCCAGCAGTCCCTCGGACAGGGGCTTGTCCTACGAGCAGTACTTC.

This clonotype has just a few counts. This chain connects TRBV4-3 to TRBJ1-4, with D possibly matching TRBD1 (5 bases). The germline V gene has CDR1 LGHNA and CDR2 YSLEER. This CDR3 is 17 amino acids long. The V end was cut by 1 base, the J end by 6 bases, with 18 bases between. The CDR3 is CASSQGSLGTAHEKLFF. CDR3 nucleotides: TGCGCCAGCAGCCAAGGCAGCCTCGGGACGGCCCATGAAAAACTGTTTTTT.

This clonotype has a count of ten or more. The chain joins TRBV6-1 to TRBJ1-4, with D possibly being TRBD1 (5 bases). V dropped 4 bases and J dropped 0 bases, with 12 bases sitting between them. Germline CDR1 and CDR2: MNHNS and SASEGT. This CDR3 has 16 amino acids. The CDR3 reads CASSGAGLTTNEKLFF. The CDR3 DNA reads TGTGCCAGCAGTGGGGCAGGGCTAACAACTAATGAAAAACTGTTTTTT.

This clonotype was seen only a few times. The chain carries TRBV14 and TRBJ1-4; D might be TRBD1 (5 bases). Trimming removed 0 bases from V and 6 bases from J, with 23 bases in between. CDR1 and CDR2 from the germline V gene are SGHDN and FVKESK. The CDR3 is 19 amino acids. As DNA, the CDR3 is TGTGCCAGCAGCCAAGATCTTGATCCGGCCCCAGGGCTTGATGAAAAACTGTTTTTT. Translated: CASSQDLDPAPGLDEKLFF.

This clonotype was counted at least ten times. The V and J genes are TRBV30 and TRBJ1-2; D is uncertain. V lost 3 bases and J 4 bases, leaving 12 bases between the germline ends. Germline V gene data show CDR1 as GTSNPN and CDR2 as SVGIG (reference sequence). This CDR3 is 13 amino acids long. CDR3 nucleotides: TGTGCCTGGAGCCAAAAGGGAGCCTATGGCTACACCTTC. This encodes CAWSQKGAYGYTF.

This clonotype was counted ten times or more. The V call is TRBV7-9, the J call TRBJ1-4; possibly TRBD1 for D (5 bases). Germline CDR1 and CDR2: SEHNR and FQNEAQ (reference sequence). V was pared by 1 base and J by 5 bases, with 11 bases between. The CDR3 is made up of 15 amino acids. This CDR3 is CASSLETGENEKLFF. The CDR3 DNA follows: TGTGCCAGCAGCTTAGAGACGGGGGAGAATGAAAAACTGTTTTTT.

The chain links TRBV12-1 to TRBJ2-3; the table's TRBD2 call for D was not verified on the DNA. TRBV12-1 is a documented pseudogene. This CDR3 has 20 residues. CDR3 coding DNA: TGTGCCAGCAGCTTTCAGTCGGGTGCTAGCGGACGCACTAGCACAGATACGCAGTATTTT. It yields the protein CASSFQSGASGRTSTDTQYF.

In nucleotides, the CDR3 is TGCAGTGCTACCCCGGGACAGATGGTTGGGATTCAGTACTTC. This codes for CSATPGQMVGIQYF. The chain links TRBV20-1 to TRBJ2-4; TRBD1 agrees at 7 bases. The germline CDR1 and CDR2 sequences are DFQATT and SNEGSKA (reference sequence). Unmatched junction bases numbered 13, after V lost 4 bases and J lost 10 bases. This CDR3 region has 14 residues.

This chain uses TRBV11-2 with TRBJ2-1; 11 nucleotides line up with TRBD2. V gave up 5 bases and J gave up 10 bases; unmatched junction bases: 7. This CDR3 spans 14 amino acids. The germline V gene has CDR1 SGHAT and CDR2 FQNNGV. CDR3: CASSGIAGGGEQFF. The CDR3 DNA follows: TGTGCCAGCAGCGGCATAGCGGGAGGGGGAGAGCAGTTCTTC.

This clonotype was seen at least ten times. The chain joins TRBV24-1 to TRBJ1-5; 8 nucleotides match TRBD1. Per the germline V gene, CDR1 is KGHDR and CDR2 is SFDVKD. With 3 bases clipped from V and 5 bases from J, the junction kept 5 bases outside the gene matches. The CDR3 consists of 15 residues. The CDR3 DNA follows: TGTGCCACCAGTGATCGGACAGGGTGGTATCAGCCCCAGCATTTT. It specifies CATSDRTGWYQPQHF.

V is TRBV27 and J is TRBJ1-2; possibly TRBD1 for D (5 bases). This CDR3 spans 15 amino acids. The V gene lost 6 bases and the J gene lost 4 bases, with 18 bases spanning the gap. Germline-derived CDR1 and CDR2 are MNHEY and SMNVEV (reference sequence). Here the CDR3 DNA reads TGTGCCAGCAGGCCCCCCGGTAGGGGTGCCTATGGCTACACCTTC. Its translation: CASRPPGRGAYGYTF.

This clonotype was detected ten times or more. V is TRBV12-3 or TRBV12-4 and J is TRBJ2-1, with 9 bases aligning to TRBD1. With 6 bases clipped from V and 5 bases from J, the junction kept 8 bases outside the gene matches. The CDR3 has 15 residues. In nucleotides, the CDR3 is TGTGCCAGCAGCCCCCGGGACAGGGCCCACAATGAGCAGTTCTTC. Encoded protein: CASSPRDRAHNEQFF.

The chain uses TRBV6-5 and TRBJ1-2; TRBD1 matches at 9 bases. Trimming cost V 3 bases and J 1 base; bases outside gene matches: 6. Germline V lookup: CDR1 MNHEY, CDR2 SVGAGI. CDR3 length equals 16 residues. Written as DNA, the CDR3 is TGTGCCAGCAGTTATCGGGGACAGGGACTTAACTATGGCTACACCTTC. The encoded protein is CASSYRGQGLNYGYTF.

The genes are TRBV19 and TRBJ1-1, with 10 positions matching TRBD1. CDR1 is LNHDA, CDR2 SQIVND, per germline (reference sequence). CDR3 size: 16 residues. J lost 6 bases, V lost 7 bases, and 14 bases had no gene match. The CDR3: CASIPPLGDRGPEAFF. For the CDR3, the DNA is TGTGCCAGTATCCCCCCCTTGGGGGACAGGGGACCTGAAGCTTTCTTT.

This chain uses TRBV6-1 with TRBJ2-7; 9 nucleotides match TRBD1. The CDR3 sequence is 13 residues long. Germline V gives CDR1 MNHNS, CDR2 SASEGT. V gave up 6 bases and J gave up 6 bases; unmatched junction bases: 6. The CDR3 loop reads CASRGTGLAEQYF. The CDR3 DNA sequence: TGTGCCAGCAGGGGGACAGGGCTCGCCGAGCAGTACTTC.

This chain uses TRBV2 with TRBJ2-1; 7 bases fit TRBD1. The CDR3 has 13 amino acids. Germline assignment: CDR1 SNHLY and CDR2 FYNNEI. The trim removed 4 bases at V and 7 bases at J, leaving 4 bases unmatched. The DNA for the CDR3 is TGTGCCAGCAGTGTAGACAGGGCTAATGAGCAGTTCTTC. Translated: CASSVDRANEQFF.

At least ten counts were recorded for this clonotype. The chain recombines TRBV30 with TRBJ1-2; unclear D gene. V was pared by 0 bases and J by 4 bases, with 18 bases between. The CDR3 is 16 residues long. CDR1 GTSNPN and CDR2 SVGIG come from the germline V gene (reference sequence). The CDR3 sequence: CAWSVSGEALFYGYTF. The CDR3 DNA is TGTGCCTGGAGTGTTTCCGGGGAGGCTCTTTTCTATGGCTACACCTTC.

The gene calls are TRBV2 and TRBJ2-1; 10 positions match TRBD1. The CDR3 loop spans 14 amino acids. V was pared by 8 bases and J by 6 bases, with 7 bases of the junction left unmatched. Germline V gives CDR1 SNHLY, CDR2 FYNNEI. CDR3 sequence reads: CASRVRTGGNEQFF. CDR3 bases: TGTGCCAGCCGGGTAAGGACAGGGGGCAATGAGCAGTTCTTC.

This clonotype has just a few counts. The chain links TRBV20-1 to TRBJ2-3, with 9 positions matching TRBD2. The CDR3 is 14 amino acids. V shed 5 bases and J 6 bases; nucleotides not matched to a gene: 9. From germline, CDR1 is DFQATT and CDR2 SNEGSKA (reference sequence). The CDR3 protein is CSAPTGTSLDTQYF. DNA of the CDR3: TGCAGTGCTCCAACCGGGACTAGCTTGGATACGCAGTATTTT.

There are many counts of this clonotype. V is TRBV29-1 and J is TRBJ2-4; D unresolved. Trimming took off 4 bases at V and 4 bases at J, with 11 bases between the two ends. The CDR3 is 13 amino acids. Germline CDR1 is SQVTM and CDR2 is ANQGSEA. The DNA of the CDR3 is TGCAGCGTTGCCCCCACAGCAAAAAACATTCAGTACTTC. Protein product: CSVAPTAKNIQYF.

This clonotype was detected a few times. The chain couples TRBV27 to TRBJ2-3, with 8 nucleotides matching TRBD2. V gave up 6 bases and J gave up 3 bases; unmatched junction bases: 8. This CDR3 has 15 amino acids. Germline CDR1 and CDR2: MNHEY and SMNVEV (reference sequence). The CDR3 DNA reads TGTGCCAGCAGCCCCAGCGGGAGCAGAACAGATACGCAGTATTTT. Residues: CASSPSGSRTDTQYF.

The table lists this clonotype with many counts. CDR3 protein: CASSESTGLLTTDTQYF. CDR3 nucleotide sequence: TGTGCCAGCAGTGAGTCGACGGGACTTCTAACGACAGATACGCAGTATTTT. The chain is built from TRBV2 and TRBJ2-3, with D perhaps TRBD2 (6 bases). The CDR3 extends over 17 amino acids. Germline-derived CDR1 and CDR2 are SNHLY and FYNNEI. Trimming left V 3 bases short and J 3 bases short, with 19 bases between.

This clonotype was counted ten times or more. In nucleotides, the CDR3 is TGTGCCAGCAGATCGTCAGGGGGCTTCACCGGGGAGCTGTTTTTT. Its translation is CASRSSGGFTGELFF. The chain is built from TRBV12-3 or TRBV12-4 and TRBJ2-2, with 8 nucleotides matching TRBD1. V dropped 6 bases and J dropped 4; count of bases not matched to a gene: 7. This CDR3 has 15 residues.

At least ten counts were recorded for this clonotype. The gene calls are TRBV5-1 and TRBJ2-3, with D perhaps TRBD2 (6 bases). The germline gives CDR1 SGHRS, CDR2 YFSETQ. The ends were cut back, 5 bases at V and 10 bases at J, with 17 bases in the middle. The CDR3 consists of 13 residues. CDR3 amino acids: CASREASEGPQYF. The DNA of the CDR3 is TGCGCCAGCAGGGAAGCTAGCGAAGGACCGCAGTATTTT.

This clonotype turned up a few times. The chain uses TRBV5-1 and TRBJ2-1, with 13 positions matching TRBD2. The CDR3 totals 15 residues. V gave up 4 bases and J gave up 12 bases; unmatched junction bases: 10. CDR1 SGHRS and CDR2 YFSETQ come from the germline V gene. The chain's CDR3 is CASSTGLAGVGGQFF. Written as DNA, the CDR3 is TGCGCCAGCAGCACCGGACTAGCGGGAGTAGGTGGGCAGTTCTTC.

This clonotype was counted only a few times. The V gene is TRBV30, the J gene TRBJ1-1, with D maybe TRBD1 (6 bases). This CDR3 region has 15 residues. The germline V gene encodes CDR1 GTSNPN and CDR2 SVGIG (reference sequence). Trimming removed 3 bases at V and 0 bases at J, with 14 bases between. The CDR3 nucleotides read TGTGCCTGGAGCGGTCAGGGGCATCTGAACACTGAAGCTTTCTTT. Amino acid sequence: CAWSGQGHLNTEAFF.

The chain uses TRBV6-2 or TRBV6-3 and TRBJ2-1; 9 bases agree with TRBD2. The V and J ends lost 2 bases and 0 bases, in that order; junction bases with no gene match: 11. From germline, CDR1 is MNHEY and CDR2 SVGEGT. The length of the CDR3 is 19 residues. CDR3 loop: CASSYPAAGGTSSYNEQFF. CDR3 DNA: TGTGCCAGCAGTTACCCAGCAGCGGGGGGCACAAGCTCCTACAATGAGCAGTTCTTC.